This is a list of T cell receptor beta chains from one sample in a study of tumor-infiltrating lymphocytes in oesophageal squamous cell carcinoma. TCRdb redid the calling of the PCR reads with MiXCR, one entry per CDR3 protein. The profile shows approximately 10,000 distinct CDR3 sequences, about 54% of them singletons. Input material: esophageal tumor tissue. These receptors were taken from a male donor with esophageal squamous cell carcinoma. The CDR3 runs from the conserved cysteine through the conserved F or W. The D gene is left open where the match is weak. Only some rows state a clone size, as once, few, many or a class for expanded clones.

TRBV15	.	TRBJ1-4	.	18	TGTGCCACCAGCAGAGGTTGGTCGGTCAGTACGGCTAATGAAAAACTGTTTTTT	CATSRGWSVSTANEKLFF
TRBV19	few	TRBJ2-1	TRBD1	14	TGTGCCAGTAGCCCGGGACAGGGCGGCTCACCCCTCCACTTC	CASSPGQGGSPLHF
TRBV7-6	.	TRBJ2-1	TRBD1	15	TGTGCTAGCAGCTCCCCTTCAAAACAGGGGATGGAGCAGTTCTTC	CASSSPSKQGMEQFF
TRBV7-6	.	TRBJ2-7	.	12	TGTGCCAGCAGCTTAGTAGGTAACGAGCAGTACTTC	CASSLVGNEQYF
TRBV6-6	.	TRBJ2-7	.	15	TGTGCCAGCAGGCTTCTAGGACGTCTACATGGTGAGCAGTACTTC	CASRLLGRLHGEQYF
TRBV7-3	.	TRBJ2-7	.	13	TGTGCCAGCAGCTTACACGAGGCCGGGGAGCTGTACTTC	CASSLHEAGELYF
TRBV28	many	TRBJ2-5	TRBD2	16	TGTGCCAGCACCCCTCCCAGCGGGAGGACCAAAGAGACCCAGTACTTC	CASTPPSGRTKETQYF
TRBV7-3	.	TRBJ2-5	.	15	TGTGCCAGCATCCAGTTGGGTAGGGTCCCAGAGACCCAGTACTTC	CASIQLGRVPETQYF
TRBV10-1	.	TRBJ1-1	.	14	TGCGCCAGCAGTGAGGCTGGACTGAACACTGAAGCTTTCTTT	CASSEAGLNTEAFF
TRBV10-3	.	TRBJ2-7	TRBD1	19	TGTGCCATCAGTGGAAGAGTTGGACCCACTCAGGGGGCGTACAACGAGCAGTACTTC	CAISGRVGPTQGAYNEQYF
TRBV6-8	.	TRBJ2-7	.	15	TGTGCCAGCAGTCGCCCAGGGGTTACCGCCTACGAGCAGTACTTC	CASSRPGVTAYEQYF
TRBV28	many	TRBJ2-7	TRBD1	13	TGTGCCAGCAGCTTTTGGGACAGGGTAGAGCAGTACTTC	CASSFWDRVEQYF
TRBV7-6	.	TRBJ2-6	.	13	TGTGCTAGCAGCTTAGCTGGGGCCAACGTCCTGACTTTC	CASSLAGANVLTF
TRBV7-9	medium-sized	TRBJ2-3	TRBD1	15	TGTGCCAGCAGCGGGGGACAGGGGGCCACAGATACGCAGTATTTT	CASSGGQGATDTQYF
TRBV7-2	.	TRBJ2-7	TRBD2	15	TGTGCCAGCAGTCCGACTAGCGGGGGCCCTCGCGAGCAGTACTTC	CASSPTSGGPREQYF
TRBV7-2	.	TRBJ2-1	TRBD2	18	TGTGCCAGCAGCTTAGCGAGTACCGCCGGGACTAGCCTCAATGAGCAGTTCTTC	CASSLASTAGTSLNEQFF
TRBV5-4	many	TRBJ2-2	.	15	TGTGCCAGCAGCTTGGGGGCAGGGCCTGCCGGGGAGCTGTTTTTT	CASSLGAGPAGELFF
TRBV7-4	.	TRBJ2-1	TRBD1	12	TGTGCCAGCAGCTTTGGGACAGGAGAGCAGTTCTTC	CASSFGTGEQFF
TRBV7-2	few	TRBJ2-1	TRBD1	15	TGTGCCAGCAGCTTACTACAGGGGCCTACTGGTGAGCAGTTCTTC	CASSLLQGPTGEQFF
TRBV11-3	.	TRBJ2-3	.	12	TGTGCCAGCAGCCGTGAGCCGGATACGCAGTATTTT	CASSREPDTQYF
TRBV7-3	.	TRBJ2-1	TRBD2	15	TGTGCCAGCAGTCTCAGCGGGGGGCTAGGGAATGAGCAGTTCTTC	CASSLSGGLGNEQFF
TRBV7-6	once	TRBJ2-5	.	13	TGTGCCAGCAGCGCAACAGGGCAGGATGAGCAGTACTTC	CASSATGQDEQYF
TRBV7-6	.	TRBJ2-1	TRBD1	14	TGTGCCAGCAGCGAGACAGGGCCCTACAATGAGCAGTTCTTC	CASSETGPYNEQFF